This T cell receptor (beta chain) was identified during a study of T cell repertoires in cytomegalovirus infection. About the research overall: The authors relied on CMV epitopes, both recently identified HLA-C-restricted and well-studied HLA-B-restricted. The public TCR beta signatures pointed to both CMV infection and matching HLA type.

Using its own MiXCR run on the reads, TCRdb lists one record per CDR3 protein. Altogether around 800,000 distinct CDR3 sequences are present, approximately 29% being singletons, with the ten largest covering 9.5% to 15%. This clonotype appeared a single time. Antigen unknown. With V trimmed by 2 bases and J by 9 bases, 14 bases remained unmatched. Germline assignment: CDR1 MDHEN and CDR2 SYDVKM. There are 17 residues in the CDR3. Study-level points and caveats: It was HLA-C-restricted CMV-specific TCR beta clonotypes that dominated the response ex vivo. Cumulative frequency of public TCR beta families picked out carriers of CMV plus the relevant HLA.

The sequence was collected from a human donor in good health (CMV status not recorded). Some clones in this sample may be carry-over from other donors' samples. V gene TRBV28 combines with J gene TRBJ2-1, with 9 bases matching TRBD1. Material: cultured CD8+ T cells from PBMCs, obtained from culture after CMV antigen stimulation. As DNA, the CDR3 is TGTGCCAGCAGTTTAGGACCGGGGGACAGGGTTGCGTTTGAGCAGTTCTTC. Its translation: CASSLGPGDRVAFEQFF. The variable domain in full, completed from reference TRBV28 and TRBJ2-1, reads DVKVTQSSRYLVKRTGEKVFLECVQDMDHENMFWYRQDPGLGLRLIYFSYDVKMKEKGDIPEGYSVSREKKERFSLILESASTNQTSMYLCASSLGPGDRVAFEQFFGPGTRLTVL.